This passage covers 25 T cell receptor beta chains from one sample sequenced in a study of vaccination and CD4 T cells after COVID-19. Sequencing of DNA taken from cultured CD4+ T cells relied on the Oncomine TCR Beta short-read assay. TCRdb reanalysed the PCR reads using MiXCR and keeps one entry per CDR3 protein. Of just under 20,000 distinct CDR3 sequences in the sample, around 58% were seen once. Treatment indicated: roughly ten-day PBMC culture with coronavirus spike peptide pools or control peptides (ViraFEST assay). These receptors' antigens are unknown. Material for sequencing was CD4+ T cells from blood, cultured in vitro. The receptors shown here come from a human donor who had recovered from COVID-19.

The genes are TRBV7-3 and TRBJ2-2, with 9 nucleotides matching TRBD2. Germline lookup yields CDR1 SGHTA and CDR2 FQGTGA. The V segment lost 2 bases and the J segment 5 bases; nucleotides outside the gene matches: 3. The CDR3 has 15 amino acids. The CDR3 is CASSLSAGGTGELFF. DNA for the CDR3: TGTGCCAGCAGCTTATCCGCGGGAGGGACCGGGGAGCTGTTTTTT. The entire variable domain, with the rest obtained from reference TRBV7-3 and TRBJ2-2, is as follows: GAGVSQTPSNKVTEKGKYVELRCDPISGHTALYWYRQSLGQGPEFLIYFQGTGAADDSGLPNDRFFAVRPEGSVSTLKIQRTERGDSAVYLCASSLSAGGTGELFFGEGSRLTVL.

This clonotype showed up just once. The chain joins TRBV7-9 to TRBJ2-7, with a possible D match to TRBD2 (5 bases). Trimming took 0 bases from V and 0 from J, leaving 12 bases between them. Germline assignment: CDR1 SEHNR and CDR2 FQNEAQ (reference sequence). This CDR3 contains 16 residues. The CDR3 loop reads CASSLAQTGSSYEQYF. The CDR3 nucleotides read TGTGCCAGCAGCTTAGCGCAGACGGGGAGCTCCTACGAGCAGTACTTC.

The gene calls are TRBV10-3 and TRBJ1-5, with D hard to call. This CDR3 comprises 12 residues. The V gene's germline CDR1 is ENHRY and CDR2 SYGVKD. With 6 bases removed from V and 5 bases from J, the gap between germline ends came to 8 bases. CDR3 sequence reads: CAIRDIDQPQHF. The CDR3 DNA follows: TGTGCCATCAGAGACATAGATCAGCCCCAGCATTTT.

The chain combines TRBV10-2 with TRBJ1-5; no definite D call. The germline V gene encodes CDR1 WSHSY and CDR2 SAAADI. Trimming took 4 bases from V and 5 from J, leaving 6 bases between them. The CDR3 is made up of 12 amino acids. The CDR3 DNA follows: TGCGCCAGCAGTGGATTAGATCAGCCCCAGCATTTT. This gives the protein CASSGLDQPQHF.

This chain's CDR3 is CASRDLGDRVSNEQYF. The CDR3 DNA follows: TGTGCCAGTAGGGACCTCGGGGACAGGGTGTCCAACGAGCAGTACTTC. V gene TRBV19 combines with J gene TRBJ2-7; the match to TRBD1 covers 9 bases. The CDR3 is 16 residues long. Germline assignment: CDR1 LNHDA and CDR2 SQIVND (reference sequence). The trim removed 6 bases at V and 5 bases at J, leaving 14 bases unmatched.

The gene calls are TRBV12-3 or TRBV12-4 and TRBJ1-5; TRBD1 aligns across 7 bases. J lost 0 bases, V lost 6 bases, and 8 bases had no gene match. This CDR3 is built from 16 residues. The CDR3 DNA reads TGTGCCAGCAGCCCCGGGACAGTTGATAGCAATCAGCCCCAGCATTTT. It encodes CASSPGTVDSNQPQHF.

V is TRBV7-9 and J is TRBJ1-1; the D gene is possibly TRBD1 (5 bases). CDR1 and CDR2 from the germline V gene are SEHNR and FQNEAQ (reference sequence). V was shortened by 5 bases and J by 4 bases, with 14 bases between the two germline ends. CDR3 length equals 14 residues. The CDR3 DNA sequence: TGTGCCAGCAGCGCCCTCTCGGGGGGCACTGAAGCTTTCTTT. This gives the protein CASSALSGGTEAFF. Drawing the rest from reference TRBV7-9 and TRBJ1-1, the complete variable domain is DTGVSQNPRHKITKRGQNVTFRCDPISEHNRLYWYRQTLGQGPEFLTYFQNEAQLEKSRLLSDRFSAERPKGSFSTLEIQRTEQGDSAMYLCASSALSGGTEAFFGQGTRLTVV.

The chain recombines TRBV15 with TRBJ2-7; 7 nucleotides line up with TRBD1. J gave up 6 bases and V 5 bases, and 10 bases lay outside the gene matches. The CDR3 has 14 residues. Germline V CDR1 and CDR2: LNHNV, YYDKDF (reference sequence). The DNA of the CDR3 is TGTGCCACCAGCTCACGGACGACAGGGCGCGAGCAGTACTTC. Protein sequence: CATSSRTTGREQYF.

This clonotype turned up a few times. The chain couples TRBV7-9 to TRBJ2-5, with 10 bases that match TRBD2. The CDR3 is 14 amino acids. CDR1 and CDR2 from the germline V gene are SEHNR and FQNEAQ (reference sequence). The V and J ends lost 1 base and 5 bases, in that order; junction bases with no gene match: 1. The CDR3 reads CASSLVAGGETQYF. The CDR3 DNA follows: TGTGCCAGCAGCTTAGTAGCGGGAGGCGAGACCCAGTACTTC.

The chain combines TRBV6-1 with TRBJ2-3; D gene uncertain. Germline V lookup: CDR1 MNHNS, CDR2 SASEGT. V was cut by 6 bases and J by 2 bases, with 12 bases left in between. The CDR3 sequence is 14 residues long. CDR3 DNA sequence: TGTGCCAGCAGCCCCGGCCGTGACACAGATACGCAGTATTTT. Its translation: CASSPGRDTDTQYF.

CDR3 region: CSASTGWSTDTQYF. CDR3 nucleotides: TGCAGTGCTAGTACAGGGTGGAGCACAGATACGCAGTATTTT. The chain has TRBV20-1 and TRBJ2-3, with D possibly being TRBD1 (6 bases). The CDR3 has 14 residues. V was trimmed by 3 bases and J by 0 bases, leaving 10 bases between them. Germline CDR1 is DFQATT and CDR2 is SNEGSKA (reference sequence).

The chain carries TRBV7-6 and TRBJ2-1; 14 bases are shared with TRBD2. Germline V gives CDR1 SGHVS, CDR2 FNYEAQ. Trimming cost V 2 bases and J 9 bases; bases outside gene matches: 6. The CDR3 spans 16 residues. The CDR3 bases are TGTGCCAGCAGCTTATCTGGGACTAGCGGGAGAGGTGAGCAGTTCTTC. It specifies CASSLSGTSGRGEQFF.

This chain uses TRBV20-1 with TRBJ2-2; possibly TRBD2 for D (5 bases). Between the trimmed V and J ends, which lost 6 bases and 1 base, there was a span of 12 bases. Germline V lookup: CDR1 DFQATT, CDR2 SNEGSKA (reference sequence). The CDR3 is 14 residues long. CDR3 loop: CSARRRGNTGELFF. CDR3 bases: TGCAGTGCCCGGCGCCGGGGGAACACCGGGGAGCTGTTTTTT.

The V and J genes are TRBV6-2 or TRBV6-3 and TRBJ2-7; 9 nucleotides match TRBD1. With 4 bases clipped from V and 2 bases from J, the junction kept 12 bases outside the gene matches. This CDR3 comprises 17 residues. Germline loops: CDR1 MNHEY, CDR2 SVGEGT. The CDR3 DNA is TGTGCCAGCAGTTCCCGGACGCTCGGGACAGGGCCCTACGAGCAGTACTTC. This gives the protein CASSSRTLGTGPYEQYF.

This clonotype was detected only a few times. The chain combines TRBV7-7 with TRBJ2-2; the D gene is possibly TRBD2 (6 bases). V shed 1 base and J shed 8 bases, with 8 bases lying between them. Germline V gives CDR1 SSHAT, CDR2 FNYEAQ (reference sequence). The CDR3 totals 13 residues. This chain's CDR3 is CASSLVLAGELFF. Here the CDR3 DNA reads TGTGCCAGCAGCTTAGTACTAGCAGGGGAGCTGTTTTTT.

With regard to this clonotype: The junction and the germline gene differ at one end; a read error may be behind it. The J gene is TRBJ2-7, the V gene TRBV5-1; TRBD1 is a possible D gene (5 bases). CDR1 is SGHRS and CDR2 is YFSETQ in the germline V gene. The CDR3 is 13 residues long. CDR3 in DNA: TGCGCCAGCAGCTTGATAGCCGGACAAACCTCCCGGTTC. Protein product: CASSLIAGQTSRF.

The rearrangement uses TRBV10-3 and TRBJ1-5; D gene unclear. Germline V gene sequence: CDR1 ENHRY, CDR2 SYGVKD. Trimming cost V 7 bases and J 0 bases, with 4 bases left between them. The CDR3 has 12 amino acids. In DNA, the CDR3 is TGTGCCATCAAAGATAGCAATCAGCCCCAGCATTTT. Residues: CAIKDSNQPQHF.

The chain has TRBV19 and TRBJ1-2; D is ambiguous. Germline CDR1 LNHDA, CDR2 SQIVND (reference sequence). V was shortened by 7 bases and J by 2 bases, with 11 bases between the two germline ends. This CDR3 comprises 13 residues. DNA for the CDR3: TGTGCCAGTACCCTCGTGGGAAACTATGGCTACACCTTC. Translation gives CASTLVGNYGYTF.

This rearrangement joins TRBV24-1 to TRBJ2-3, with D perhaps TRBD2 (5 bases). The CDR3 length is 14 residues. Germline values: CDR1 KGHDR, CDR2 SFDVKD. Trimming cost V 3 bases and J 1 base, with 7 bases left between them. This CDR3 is CATSDARGTDTQYF. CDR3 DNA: TGTGCCACCAGTGATGCGAGGGGCACAGATACGCAGTATTTT.

The chain's CDR3 is CSARQLAGNTDTQYF. DNA for the CDR3: TGCAGTGCTAGACAACTAGCGGGGAATACAGATACGCAGTATTTT. The J gene is TRBJ2-3, the V gene TRBV20-1; 10 bases agree with TRBD2. Losses at the gene ends were 2 bases for V and 3 bases for J; bases not matched to a gene: 5. The CDR3 covers 15 residues. Germline V lookup: CDR1 DFQATT, CDR2 SNEGSKA (reference sequence).

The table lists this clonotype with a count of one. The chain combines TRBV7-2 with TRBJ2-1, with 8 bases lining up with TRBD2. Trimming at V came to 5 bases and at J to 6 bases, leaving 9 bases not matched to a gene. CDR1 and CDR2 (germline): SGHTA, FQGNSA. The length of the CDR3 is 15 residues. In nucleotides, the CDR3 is TGTGCCAGCAGCCGCGTTCCAACTAGCGGCAATGAGCAGTTCTTC. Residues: CASSRVPTSGNEQFF.

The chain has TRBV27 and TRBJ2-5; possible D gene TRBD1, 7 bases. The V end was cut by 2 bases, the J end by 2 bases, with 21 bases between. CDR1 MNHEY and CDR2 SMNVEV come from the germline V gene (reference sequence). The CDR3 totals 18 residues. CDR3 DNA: TGTGCCAGCAGTTTACTCGGGGGCGGGGCAGGGGGACAAGAGACCCAGTACTTC. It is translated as CASSLLGGGAGGQETQYF.

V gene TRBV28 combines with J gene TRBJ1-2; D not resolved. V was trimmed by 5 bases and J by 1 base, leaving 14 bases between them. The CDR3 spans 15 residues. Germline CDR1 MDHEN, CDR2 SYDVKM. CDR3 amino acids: CASSRPGLFNYGYTF. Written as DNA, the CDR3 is TGTGCCAGCAGTCGCCCCGGGCTATTTAACTATGGCTACACCTTC.

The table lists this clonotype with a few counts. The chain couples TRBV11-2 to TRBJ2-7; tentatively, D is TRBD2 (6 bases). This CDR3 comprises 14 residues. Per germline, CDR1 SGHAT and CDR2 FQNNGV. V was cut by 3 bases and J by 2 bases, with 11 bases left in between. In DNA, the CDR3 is TGTGCCAGCAGCTTCGGGACTTTTCCCTACGAGCAGTACTTC. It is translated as CASSFGTFPYEQYF.

CDR3 protein: CAISESTPSGWSYEQYF. The CDR3 nucleotides are TGTGCCATCAGTGAGTCGACGCCTAGCGGGTGGTCCTACGAGCAGTACTTC. This chain connects TRBV10-3 to TRBJ2-7; TRBD2 matches at 8 bases. There are 17 residues in the CDR3. Trimming cost V 0 bases and J 1 base; bases outside gene matches: 8. Looked up from germline, CDR1 is ENHRY and CDR2 is SYGVKD.